These 5 T cell receptor beta chains share one sample of origin, sequenced in a study of brain T cells in children with intractable seizures. Sequencing was performed with immunoSEQ multiplex PCR; in TCRdb, only in-frame clones are kept and a portion is missing. The sample consists of about 64,000 clones, roughly 95% of them appearing once. The sample consisted of peripheral blood, taken at surgery. The receptor set was obtained from a boy under two years old with focal cortical dysplasia and intractable seizures.

The genes are TRBV19 and TRBJ2-3; 7 bases match TRBD2. Germline V lookup: CDR1 LNHDA, CDR2 SQIVND (reference sequence). The CDR3 contains 17 residues. The J segment lost 5 bases and the V segment lost 5 bases, leaving 16 bases of the junction unmatched. The chain's CDR3 is CASSPSEGGSVRDTQYF. Here the CDR3 DNA reads TGTGCCAGTAGTCCCTCAGAGGGCGGGAGCGTAAGAGATACGCAGTATTTT.

The chain employs TRBV7-2 and TRBJ2-7; a possible D gene is TRBD1 (5 bases). With 1 base removed from V and 0 bases from J, the gap between germline ends came to 13 bases. The CDR3 runs to 16 residues. CDR1 and CDR2 (germline): SGHTA, FQGNSA. In DNA form, the CDR3 reads TGTGCCAGCAGCTTAGGATGGGGCGGTATCTCCTACGAGCAGTACTTC. Its protein is CASSLGWGGISYEQYF.

The chain carries TRBV24-1 and TRBJ2-2; no reliable D call. The CDR3 runs to 13 residues. The V end lost 3 bases, the J end lost 4 bases, and 5 bases lay between the germline ends. Germline V gene sequence: CDR1 KGHDR, CDR2 SFDVKD. The CDR3 DNA follows: TGTGCCACCAGTGATGTGGTCACCGGGGAGCTGTTTTTT. Residues: CATSDVVTGELFF.

This clone was counted once. V usage is TRBV6-1 and J usage is TRBJ2-1, with 7 nucleotides matching TRBD1. Germline V gene lookup returns CDR1 MNHNS and CDR2 SASEGT. V dropped 2 bases and J dropped 4; count of bases not matched to a gene: 5. The CDR3 is 15 amino acids. CDR3 bases: TGTGCCAGCAGTGAACCCCCGGGACAGTACAATGAGCAGTTCTTC. Translation gives CASSEPPGQYNEQFF.

The chain recombines TRBV19 with TRBJ1-5, with a weak D call TRBD1 (5 bases). Germline V gene data show CDR1 as LNHDA and CDR2 as SQIVND (reference sequence). This CDR3 contains 17 residues. V lost 6 bases and J 0 bases, leaving 18 bases between the germline ends. The CDR3, as DNA: TGTGCCAGTAGCATCGACTCGACAGACTATAGCAATCAGCCCCAGCATTTT. Amino acids: CASSIDSTDYSNQPQHF.